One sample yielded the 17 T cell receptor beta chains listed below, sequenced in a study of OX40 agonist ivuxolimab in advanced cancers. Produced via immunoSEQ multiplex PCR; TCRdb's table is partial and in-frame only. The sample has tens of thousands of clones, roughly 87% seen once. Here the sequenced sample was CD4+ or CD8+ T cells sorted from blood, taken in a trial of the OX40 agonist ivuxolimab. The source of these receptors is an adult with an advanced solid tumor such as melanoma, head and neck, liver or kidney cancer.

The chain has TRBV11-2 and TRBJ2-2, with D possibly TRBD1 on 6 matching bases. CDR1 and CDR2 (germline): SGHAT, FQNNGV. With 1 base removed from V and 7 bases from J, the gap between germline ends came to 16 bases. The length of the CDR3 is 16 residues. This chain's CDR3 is CASSLVGGRGHGELFF. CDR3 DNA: TGTGCCAGCAGCTTAGTAGGTGGCAGGGGCCACGGGGAGCTGTTTTTT. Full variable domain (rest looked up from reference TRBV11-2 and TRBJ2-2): EAGVAQSPRYKIIEKRQSVAFWCNPISGHATLYWYQQILGQGPKLLIQFQNNGVVDDSQLPKDRFSAERLKGVDSTLKIQPAKLEDSAVYLCASSLVGGRGHGELFFGEGSRLTVL.

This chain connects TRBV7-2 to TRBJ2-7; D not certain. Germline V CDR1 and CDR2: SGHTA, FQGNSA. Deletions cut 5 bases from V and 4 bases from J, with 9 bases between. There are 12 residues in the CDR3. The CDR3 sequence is CASSALGYEQYF. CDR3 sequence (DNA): TGTGCCAGCAGCGCTCTAGGATACGAGCAGTACTTC.

This CDR3 is CASSSQGTGGEKLFF. The CDR3 nucleotides read TGTGCCAGCAGTTCCCAAGGGACAGGGGGGGAAAAACTGTTTTTT. The J gene is TRBJ1-4, the V gene TRBV28; TRBD1 aligns across 11 bases. In germline, CDR1 is MDHEN, CDR2 SYDVKM. J was trimmed by 8 bases and V by 4 bases; bases with no gene match: 6. The CDR3 sequence is 15 residues long.

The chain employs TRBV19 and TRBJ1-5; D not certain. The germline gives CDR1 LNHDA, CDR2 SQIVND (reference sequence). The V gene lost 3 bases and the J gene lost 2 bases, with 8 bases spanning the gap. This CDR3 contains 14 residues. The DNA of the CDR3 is TGTGCCAGTAGTATTAGCCAAGGCAATCAGCCCCAGCATTTT. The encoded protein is CASSISQGNQPQHF.

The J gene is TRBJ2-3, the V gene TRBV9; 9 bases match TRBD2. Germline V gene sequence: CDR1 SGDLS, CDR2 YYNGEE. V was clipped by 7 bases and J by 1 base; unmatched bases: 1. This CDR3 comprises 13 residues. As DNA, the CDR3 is TGTGCCAGCCGGACTAGCGGCACAGATACGCAGTATTTT. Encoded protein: CASRTSGTDTQYF.

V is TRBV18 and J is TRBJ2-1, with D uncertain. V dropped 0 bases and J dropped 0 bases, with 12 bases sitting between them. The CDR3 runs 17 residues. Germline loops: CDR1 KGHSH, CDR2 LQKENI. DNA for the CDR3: TGTGCCAGCTCACCACCTTTGAGCGTGAGCTCCTACAATGAGCAGTTCTTC. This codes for CASSPPLSVSSYNEQFF.

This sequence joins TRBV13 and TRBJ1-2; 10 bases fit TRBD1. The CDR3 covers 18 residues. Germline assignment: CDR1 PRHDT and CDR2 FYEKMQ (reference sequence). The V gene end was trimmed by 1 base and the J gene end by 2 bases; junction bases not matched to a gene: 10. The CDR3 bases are TGTGCCAGCAGCTTAGAGGGACAGGGGAAGTGGGCGAACTATGGCTACACCTTC. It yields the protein CASSLEGQGKWANYGYTF.

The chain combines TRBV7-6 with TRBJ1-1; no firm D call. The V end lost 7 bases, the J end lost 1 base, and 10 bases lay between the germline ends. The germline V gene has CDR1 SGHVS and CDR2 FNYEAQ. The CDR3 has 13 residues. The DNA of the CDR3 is TGTGCCAGCACCGTCGCCCGGAACACTGAAGCTTTCTTT. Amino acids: CASTVARNTEAFF.

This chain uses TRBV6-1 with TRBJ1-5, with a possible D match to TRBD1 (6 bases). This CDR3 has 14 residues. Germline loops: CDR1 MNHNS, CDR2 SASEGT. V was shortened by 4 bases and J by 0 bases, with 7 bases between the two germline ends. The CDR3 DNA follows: TGTGCCAGCAGTGGGACAGCTAGCAATCAGCCCCAGCATTTT. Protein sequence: CASSGTASNQPQHF.

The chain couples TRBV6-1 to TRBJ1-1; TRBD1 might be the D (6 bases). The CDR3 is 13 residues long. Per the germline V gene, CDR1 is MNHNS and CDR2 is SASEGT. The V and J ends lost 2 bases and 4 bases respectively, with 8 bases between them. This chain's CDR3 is CASSESRGTEAFF. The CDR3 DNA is TGTGCCAGCAGTGAAAGCAGGGGCACTGAAGCTTTCTTT.

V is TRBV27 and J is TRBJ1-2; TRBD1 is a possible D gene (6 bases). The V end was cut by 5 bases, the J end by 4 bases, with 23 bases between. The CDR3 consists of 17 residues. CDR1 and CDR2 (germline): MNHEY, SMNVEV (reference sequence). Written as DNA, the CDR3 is TGTGCCAGCAGTCGTAGGGACATGGGCCTGAATTCCTATGGCTACACCTTC. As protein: CASSRRDMGLNSYGYTF.

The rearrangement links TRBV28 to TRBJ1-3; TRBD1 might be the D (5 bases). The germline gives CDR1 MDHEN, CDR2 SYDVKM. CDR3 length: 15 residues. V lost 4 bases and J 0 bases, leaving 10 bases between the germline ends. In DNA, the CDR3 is TGTGCCAGCAGTTCTACGGGACGCTCTGGAAACACCATATATTTT. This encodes CASSSTGRSGNTIYF.

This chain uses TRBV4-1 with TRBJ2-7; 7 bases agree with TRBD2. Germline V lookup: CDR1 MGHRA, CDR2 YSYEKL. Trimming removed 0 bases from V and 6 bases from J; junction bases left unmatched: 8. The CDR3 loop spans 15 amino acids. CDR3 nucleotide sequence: TGCGCCAGCAGCCAAGATCAGCGGGGAGCGCGCGAGCAGTACTTC. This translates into CASSQDQRGAREQYF.

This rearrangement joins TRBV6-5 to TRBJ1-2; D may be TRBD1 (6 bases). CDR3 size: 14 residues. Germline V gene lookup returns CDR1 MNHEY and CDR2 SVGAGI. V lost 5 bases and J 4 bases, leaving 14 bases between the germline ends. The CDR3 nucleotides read TGTGCCAGCAGTCTGCTCGGACAGTTCTATGGCTACACCTTC. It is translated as CASSLLGQFYGYTF.

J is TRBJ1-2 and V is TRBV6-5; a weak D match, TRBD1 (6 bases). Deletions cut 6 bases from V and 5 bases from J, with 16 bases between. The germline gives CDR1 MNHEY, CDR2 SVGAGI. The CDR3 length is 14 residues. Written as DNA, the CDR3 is TGTGCCAGCAGGCCCGAGGGGGGTTGGTATGGCTACACCTTC. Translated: CASRPEGGWYGYTF.

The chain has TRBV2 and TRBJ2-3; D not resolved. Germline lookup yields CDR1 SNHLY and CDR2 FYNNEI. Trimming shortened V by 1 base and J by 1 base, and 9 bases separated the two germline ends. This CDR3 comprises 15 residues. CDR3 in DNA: TGTGCCAGCAGTGAAGAAGGCCGGGGCACAGATACGCAGTATTTT. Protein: CASSEEGRGTDTQYF. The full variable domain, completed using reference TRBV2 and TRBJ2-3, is EPEVTQTPSHQVTQMGQEVILRCVPISNHLYFYWYRQILGQKVEFLVSFYNNEISEKSEIFDDQFSVERPDGSNFTLKIRSTKLEDSAMYFCASSEEGRGTDTQYFGPGTRLTVL.

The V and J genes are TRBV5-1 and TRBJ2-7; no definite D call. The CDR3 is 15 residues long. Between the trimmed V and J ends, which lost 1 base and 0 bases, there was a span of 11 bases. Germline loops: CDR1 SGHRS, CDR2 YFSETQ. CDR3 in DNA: TGCGCCAGCAGCTTGAGTGGCCGCAGCTCCTACGAGCAGTACTTC. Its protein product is CASSLSGRSSYEQYF.